Reported below is one T cell receptor beta chain. Its antigen remains unknown. Original processing methods: Junction-only immunoSEQ data arrived without quality scores, meaning filtering differed. Sequencing was performed with immunoSEQ multiplex PCR; in TCRdb, only in-frame clones are kept and a portion is missing. V, J and clone size were drawn from that table, and D and trimming were deduced from the DNA. The table includes more than 2 million clones, 90% to 95% detected once. Germline V CDR1 and CDR2: SGHAT, FQNNGV. The CDR3 is 14 amino acids. The trim removed 3 bases at V and 7 bases at J, leaving 5 bases unmatched. Naive CD8 cells lacked CD45RO and underwent positive selection for CCR7, leaving out terminally differentiated effector memory CD45RA+ cells. Free of recent acute infections or vaccinations, the donors were healthy HIV-negative adults. The source of the sample is a study of shared clonotypes between healthy human individuals. Regarding the study as a whole: Naive subsets generally exceeded memory subsets in estimated richness.

This receptor was identified in a man between 18 and 35 years old in good health. Some clones in this sample may be carry-over from other donors' samples. This chain joins TRBV11-2 and TRBJ2-1, with TRBD2 identical over 8 bases. The sequencing input was naive CD8+ T cells from PBMCs. The CDR3 sequence: CASSLSGRMNEQFF. The DNA of the CDR3 is TGTGCCAGCAGCTTGAGCGGGAGAATGAATGAGCAGTTCTTC.